These T cell receptor delta chains were read from a single sample in a study of gamma-delta chains in newborns, infants, children. TCRdb re-called the reads through CATT. Among roughly 3,100 delta-chain clones, around 56% were seen once, and the ten largest hold roughly 6.7%. The specimen sequenced was blood. The receptors here all came from a child who received the measles vaccine. CDR3s include the opening cysteine and the closing phenylalanine or tryptophan. A D gene is named only where the DNA matches it firmly. A row's size may be missing; if present it is once, few, many or a size class.

cdr3_nt | cdr3_aa | d_call | j_call | clone_size | v_call
TGTGCCTCGACTGGGGATACCGACCCGTACACCGATAAACTCATCTTT | CASTGDTDPYTDKLIF | TRDD3 | TRDJ1 | few | TRDV3
TGTGCCTGTGAGAGGGTCTCCCTCCGCGATACAATAACTATCGGTAAACTCATCTTT | CACERVSLRDTITIGKLIF | - | TRDJ1 | - | TRDV2
TGTGCCTGTGGGGAGACGATGGGGGACCCTCGGGAGATGTTTTTC | CACGETMGDPREMFF | TRDD3 | TRDJ3 | - | TRDV2
TGTGCCTGTGACACCGCCCAGTTCTCCTGGGACGCCCGACAGATGTTTTTC | CACDTAQFSWDARQMFF | - | TRDJ3 | - | TRDV2
TGTGCCTGTGACACGGGTACGGCAAGCTCCTGGGACACCCGACAGATGTTTTTC | CACDTGTASSWDTRQMFF | - | TRDJ3 | few | TRDV2
TGTGCTCTTGGGGAACTAGTTCTTCTTCCTTATACTGGGGGATTACCAGGAGACACCGATAAACTCATCTTT | CALGELVLLPYTGGLPGDTDKLIF | TRDD3 | TRDJ1 | - | TRDV1
TGTGCCTGTGATAATACTGGGGGATACAGCTCCTGGGACACCCGACAGATGTTTTTC | CACDNTGGYSSWDTRQMFF | TRDD3 | TRDJ3 | - | TRDV2
TGTGCCTGTGACATCGGGGCTACTGGGGGACACGGAACCGATAAACTCATCTTT | CACDIGATGGHGTDKLIF | TRDD3 | TRDJ1 | - | TRDV2
TGTGCCTGTGACACCGTACTGGGGGATTCCGCCTGGGACACCCGACAGATGTTTTTC | CACDTVLGDSAWDTRQMFF | TRDD3 | TRDJ3 | medium-sized | TRDV2
TGTGCCTGTGACCCCTTACTGGGGGATACCGATAAACTCATCTTT | CACDPLLGDTDKLIF | TRDD3 | TRDJ1 | large | TRDV2
TGTGCCTGTGACACCGCCGGGGGCCAAAAGTACACCGATAAACTCATCTTT | CACDTAGGQKYTDKLIF | - | TRDJ1 | - | TRDV2
TGTGCCTGTGACAATACTGGGGGATTCTGGGACACCCGACAGATGTTTTTC | CACDNTGGFWDTRQMFF | TRDD3 | TRDJ3 | medium-sized | TRDV2
TGTGCAGCAAGCTCGGCTAGGCGAGTCCGGGGGATACGCGCGACCGATAAACTCATCTTT | CAASSARRVRGIRATDKLIF | TRDD3 | TRDJ1 | - | TRAV29/DV5
TGTGCTCTTGGGGAATCCCAGCCTTCCTACTTGCCCGGACTGGGGGTCACCATCATCACCGATAAACTCATCTTT | CALGESQPSYLPGLGVTIITDKLIF | - | TRDJ1 | - | TRDV1
- | CACDPGLGLGDTKLADKLIF | - | TRDJ1 | large | TRDV2
TGTGCCTGTGACACCGTACTGGGGGATACCCCAAGCTCCTGGGACACCCGACAGATGTTTTTC | CACDTVLGDTPSSWDTRQMFF | TRDD3 | TRDJ3 | medium-sized | TRDV2
TGTGCCTGTGACGGGGTTACTGGGGGAACTAACCTTTACACCGATAAACTCATCTTT | CACDGVTGGTNLYTDKLIF | TRDD3 | TRDJ1 | - | TRDV2
TGTGCCTGTGACACCGCTGGGGGCCAGAGCTCCTGGGACACCCGACAGATGTTTTTC | CACDTAGGQSSWDTRQMFF | TRDD3 | TRDJ3 | - | TRDV2
TGTGCCTGTGACCAGGTACTGGGGGATAGCACTTTGACAGCACAACTCTTCTTT | CACDQVLGDSTLTAQLFF | TRDD3 | TRDJ2 | - | TRDV2
TGTGCCTGTGACCTCGTACTGGGGGACAGCTCCTGGGACACCCGACAGATGTTTTTC | CACDLVLGDSSWDTRQMFF | TRDD3 | TRDJ3 | medium-sized | TRDV2
TGTGCCTGTGACACTGGGGGATACGCGGACTGGGACGCCCGACAGATGTTTTTC | CACDTGGYADWDARQMFF | TRDD3 | TRDJ3 | medium-sized | TRDV2
TGTGCCTGTGACCCCCTTGGTGGGGGTCCTTACACCGATAAACTCATCTTT | CACDPLGGGPYTDKLIF | - | TRDJ1 | large | TRDV2
TGTGCCTGTGACTTACTTACACTGGGGGATGCTACAAACACCGATAAACTCATCTTT | CACDLLTLGDATNTDKLIF | TRDD3 | TRDJ1 | few | TRDV2
TGTGCCTGTGACTACTGGGGGACAGCACAACTCTTCTTT | CACDYWGTAQLFF | TRDD3 | TRDJ2 | medium-sized | TRDV2
TGTGCTCTTGGGGAATGTAAGGCCCCGGGTACTTTAGATAAACTCATCTTT | CALGECKAPGTLDKLIF | - | TRDJ1 | medium-sized | TRDV1
TGTGCCTGTGACTCCTTACTGGGGGATACGCCGTACACCGATAAACTCATCTTT | CACDSLLGDTPYTDKLIF | TRDD3 | TRDJ1 | large | TRDV2
TGTGCCTGTGACACCCTACTGGGGGATACTCAGTACACCGATAAACTCATCTTT | CACDTLLGDTQYTDKLIF | TRDD3 | TRDJ1 | - | TRDV2
TGTGCCTGTGACACGATACTGGGGGATACATCTTGGGACACCCGACAGATGTTTTTC | CACDTILGDTSWDTRQMFF | TRDD3 | TRDJ3 | medium-sized | TRDV2
TGTGCCTGTGACACGGCTGGGGGGAGCTCCTGGGACACCCGACAGATGTTTTTC | CACDTAGGSSWDTRQMFF | TRDD3 | TRDJ3 | few | TRDV2
TGTGCCTGTGACACGCTACTGGGGCCGTTCGATAAACTCATCTTT | CACDTLLGPFDKLIF | TRDD3 | TRDJ1 | medium-sized | TRDV2
TGTGCCTGTGACCCGATTCTGGGTACTGGGGGATTCTCCCGGGACACCCGACAGATGTTTTTC | CACDPILGTGGFSRDTRQMFF | TRDD3 | TRDJ3 | - | TRDV2
TGTGCAGCAAACCCCAATTCCGGCTTAGCTTTCGTGGTGGACTTGTACACCGATAAACTCATCTTT | CAANPNSGLAFVVDLYTDKLIF | - | TRDJ1 | - | TRAV29/DV5
TGTGCCTGTGACTCCTTACTGGGGACCTCTTTGACAGCACAACTCTTCTTT | CACDSLLGTSLTAQLFF | TRDD3 | TRDJ2 | large | TRDV2
TGTGCCTGTGACACCGTGCGGGATTACGGAAGCTCCTGGGACACCCGACAGATGTTTTTC | CACDTVRDYGSSWDTRQMFF | - | TRDJ3 | - | TRDV2
TGTGCTCTTGGGGAAGAGGTGCCGAGGTCGCTTCGTACTGGGCTCCGGTACACCGATAAACTCATCTTT | CALGEEVPRSLRTGLRYTDKLIF | - | TRDJ1 | - | TRDV1
TGTGCAGCAACGACCTCCGCAATTCTACTTGGGGGATTCAATCGGACCACCGATAAACTCATCTTC | CAATTSAILLGGFNRTTDKLIF | TRDD3 | TRDJ1 | - | TRAV29/DV5
TGTGCCTGTGACGCGGTACTGGGGGATACGCCGTACACCGATAAACTCATCTTT | CACDAVLGDTPYTDKLIF | TRDD3 | TRDJ1 | large | TRDV2
TGTGCCTGTGATACCTTGGGGGTCCCTGGGGGCGTGACAGCACAACTCTTCTTT | CACDTLGVPGGVTAQLFF | TRDD3 | TRDJ2 | - | TRDV2
TGTGCCTGTGACTCCTGGGGGATAGACTCCTGGGACACCCGACAGATGTTTTTC | CACDSWGIDSWDTRQMFF | TRDD3 | TRDJ3 | - | TRDV2
TGTGCCTGTGACACCGTGGTTGCCTCCTCCGATAAACTCATCTTT | CACDTVVASSDKLIF | - | TRDJ1 | medium-sized | TRDV2
TGTGCCTGTGACAAAGTACTGGGGGATTTTTGGGACACCCGACAGATGTTTTTC | CACDKVLGDFWDTRQMFF | TRDD3 | TRDJ3 | - | TRDV2
TGTGCCTGTGACTCTGTACTGGGGGATAATCGCAGATACGATAAACTCATCTTT | CACDSVLGDNRRYDKLIF | TRDD3 | TRDJ1 | medium-sized | TRDV2
TGTGCCTGTGACACCGTACTGGGGGATACTCTTATAAGCTCCTGGGACACCCGACAGATGTTTTTC | CACDTVLGDTLISSWDTRQMFF | TRDD3 | TRDJ3 | - | TRDV2
TGTGCCTGTGACCCTACTGGGGCCTCCTCCTGGGACACCCGACAGATGTTTTTC | CACDPTGASSWDTRQMFF | TRDD3 | TRDJ3 | few | TRDV2
TGTGCCTGTGACTTACTGGGCGTCGGCTCTTGGGACACCCGACAGATGTTTTTC | CACDLLGVGSWDTRQMFF | - | TRDJ3 | - | TRDV2
TGTGCCTGTGACCCTACTGGGGGACACAGCTCCTGGGACACCCGACAGATGTTTTTC | CACDPTGGHSSWDTRQMFF | TRDD3 | TRDJ3 | - | TRDV2
TGTGCTCTTGGGGAACTCCTTTACCCCGACTGGGGGATACGAACCATGTACACCGATAAACTCATCTTT | CALGELLYPDWGIRTMYTDKLIF | TRDD3 | TRDJ1 | few | TRDV1
TGTGCTCTTGGGGAACTAAAAATAACGACTTTACTGGGGTCCCCCTTGTACACCGATAAACTCATCTTT | CALGELKITTLLGSPLYTDKLIF | TRDD3 | TRDJ1 | few | TRDV1
TGTGCAGCTAGCGCGAATTCAGGGGACTGGGGGATAAGAGGACGGTACACCGATAAACTCATCTTT | CAASANSGDWGIRGRYTDKLIF | TRDD3 | TRDJ1 | - | TRAV29/DV5
TGTGCTCTTGGGGAATCCTCCTCCCCGAGTGTACTGGGGGATACTGGGAAAAATTGGTACACCGATAAACTCATCTTT | CALGESSSPSVLGDTGKNWYTDKLIF | TRDD3 | TRDJ1 | - | TRDV1
TGTGCTCTTGGGGAAAAGACCTACTTGGGGGATAGGAATGGCGATAAACTCATCTTT | CALGEKTYLGDRNGDKLIF | TRDD3 | TRDJ1 | - | TRDV1
TGTGCCTGTGACACCATGGTACTGGGGGATACGCTCGATAAACTCATCTTT | CACDTMVLGDTLDKLIF | TRDD3 | TRDJ1 | - | TRDV2
TGTGCTCTTGGGGAACTCAAGCTCGTTTTCCTACTTGGGGGCCCCAGCCCCTGGGACACCCGACAGATGTTTTTC | CALGELKLVFLLGGPSPWDTRQMFF | - | TRDJ3 | - | TRDV1